This T cell receptor beta chain was profiled in a study of identical twins. The CDR3 contains 14 residues. The trim removed 5 bases at V and 2 bases at J, leaving 5 bases unmatched. Germline V CDR1 and CDR2: SEHNR, FQNEAQ (reference sequence). TCRdb re-called the 5' RACE reads through MiXCR, storing one row per CDR3 protein. The sample lists roughly 1,500,000 distinct CDR3 sequences; around a third were seen once. Study outcomes and limitations: Analyses of zero insertions could, in part, be confounded by invariant MAIT and iNKT cells. A cross-sectional statistical analysis, not follow-up of the same donors, supported the conclusions.

There are a few counts of this clonotype. What it binds is not known. The chain couples TRBV7-9 to TRBJ2-5; 7 bases fit TRBD1. Material: cord blood. The source of this sequence is a newborn girl in good health. CDR3 sequence: CASSVGGFQETQYF. CDR3 coding DNA: TGTGCCAGCAGCGTAGGGGGCTTTCAAGAGACCCAGTACTTC.